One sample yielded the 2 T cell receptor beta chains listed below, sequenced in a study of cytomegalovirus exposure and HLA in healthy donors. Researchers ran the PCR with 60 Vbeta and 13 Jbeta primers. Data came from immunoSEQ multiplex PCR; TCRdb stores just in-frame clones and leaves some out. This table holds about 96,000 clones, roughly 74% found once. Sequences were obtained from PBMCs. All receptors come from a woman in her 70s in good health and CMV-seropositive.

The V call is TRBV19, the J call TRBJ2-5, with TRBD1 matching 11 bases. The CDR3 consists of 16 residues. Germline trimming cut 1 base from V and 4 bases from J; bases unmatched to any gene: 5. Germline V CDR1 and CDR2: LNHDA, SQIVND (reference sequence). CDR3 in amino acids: CASSIAGDRGSETQYF. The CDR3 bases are TGTGCCAGTAGTATAGCAGGGGACAGGGGGTCAGAGACCCAGTACTTC.

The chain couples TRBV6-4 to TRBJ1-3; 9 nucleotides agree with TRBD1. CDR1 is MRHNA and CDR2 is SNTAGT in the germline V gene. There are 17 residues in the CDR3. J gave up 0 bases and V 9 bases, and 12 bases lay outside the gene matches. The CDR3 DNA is TGTGCCAGTCTAGGGACAGGGTCTCCACACTCTGGAAACACCATATATTTT. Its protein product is CASLGTGSPHSGNTIYF.